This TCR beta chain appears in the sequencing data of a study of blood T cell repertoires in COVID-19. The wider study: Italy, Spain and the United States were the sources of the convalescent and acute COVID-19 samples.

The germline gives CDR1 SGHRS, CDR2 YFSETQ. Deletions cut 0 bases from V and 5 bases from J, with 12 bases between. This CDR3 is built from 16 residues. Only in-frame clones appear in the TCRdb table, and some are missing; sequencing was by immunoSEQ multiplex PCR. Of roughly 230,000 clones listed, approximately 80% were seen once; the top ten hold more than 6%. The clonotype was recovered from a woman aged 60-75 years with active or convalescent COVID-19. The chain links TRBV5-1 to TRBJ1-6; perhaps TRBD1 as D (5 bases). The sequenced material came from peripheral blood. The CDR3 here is CASSLAAGRNNSPLHF. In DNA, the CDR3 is TGCGCCAGCAGCTTGGCGGCAGGGCGGAATAATTCACCCCTCCACTTT.